Reported below is one TCR beta chain. The CDR3 consists of 13 residues. V was cut by 7 bases and J by 4 bases, with 13 bases left in between. Germline values: CDR1 SNHLY, CDR2 FYNNEI. All patients handed over anywhere from 1 to 8 samples, pretreatment and on-treatment. This entry comes from a study of PD-L1 blockade in urothelial cancer. Across the study: Patients commenced atezolizumab in about 2014, and it was given at 1,200 mg intravenously every 3 weeks. Blood-derived samples held a median approximately 140,000 T cells.

The method was immunoSEQ multiplex PCR; TCRdb's version includes in-frame clones alone and lacks a portion of them. The sample includes 55,000 to 70,000 clones, approximately 80% of them seen just once. Sequences were derived from PBMCs, sampled around atezolizumab (anti-PD-L1) treatment. This TCR came from a man aged 70-80 years with urothelial cancer. The V and J genes are TRBV2 and TRBJ2-5, with TRBD2 as a possible D gene (5 bases). The CDR3 region is CASTPEVGETQYF. CDR3 nucleotides: TGTGCCAGCACCCCGGAGGTCGGAGAGACCCAGTACTTC. Variable domain in full (rest from reference TRBV2 and TRBJ2-5): EPEVTQTPSHQVTQMGQEVILRCVPISNHLYFYWYRQILGQKVEFLVSFYNNEISEKSEIFDDQFSVERPDGSNFTLKIRSTKLEDSAMYFCASTPEVGETQYFGPGTRLLVL.